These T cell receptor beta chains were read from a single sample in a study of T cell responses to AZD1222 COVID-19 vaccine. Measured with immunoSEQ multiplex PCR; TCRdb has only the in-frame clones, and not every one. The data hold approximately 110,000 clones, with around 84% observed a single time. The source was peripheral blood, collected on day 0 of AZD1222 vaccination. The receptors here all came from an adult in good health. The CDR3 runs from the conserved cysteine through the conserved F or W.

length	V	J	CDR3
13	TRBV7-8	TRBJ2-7	CASSLVATGEQYF
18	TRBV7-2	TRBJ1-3	CASSPGPGSHSSGNTIYF
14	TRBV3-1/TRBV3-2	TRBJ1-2	CASSPTGTNYGYTF
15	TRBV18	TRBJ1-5	CASSPDLTPNQPQHF
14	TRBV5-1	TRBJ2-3	CASSSPGGTDTQYF
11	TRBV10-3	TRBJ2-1	CAISEMSEQFF
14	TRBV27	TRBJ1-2	CASSQSPDRGDYTF
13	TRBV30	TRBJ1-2	CAWSVNSYYGYTF
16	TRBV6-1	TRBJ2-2	CASSERLTAEGGELFF
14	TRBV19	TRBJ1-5	CASSIEENGQPQHF
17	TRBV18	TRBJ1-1	CASSPRRTVPTNTEAFF
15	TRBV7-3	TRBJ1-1	CASSQRTGGNTEAFF
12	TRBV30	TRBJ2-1	CAWARRGYEQFF
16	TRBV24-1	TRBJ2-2	CATSDGGRRGTGELFF
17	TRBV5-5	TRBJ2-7	CASSLGLAGGISYEQYF
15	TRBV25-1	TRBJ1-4	CASSELGQGNEKLFF
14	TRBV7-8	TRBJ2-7	CASSLPLAGYEQYF
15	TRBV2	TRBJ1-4	CASSGRPATNEKLFF
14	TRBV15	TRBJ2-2	CATSDEGLTGELFF
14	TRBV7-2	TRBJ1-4	CASSLGGRGEKLFF
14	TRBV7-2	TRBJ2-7	CASSVDGGPYEQYF
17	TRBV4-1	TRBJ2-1	CASSQDFTSGFYNEQFF
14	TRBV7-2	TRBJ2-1	CASTRQGVRDEQFF
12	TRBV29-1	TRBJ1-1	CSAFVQGTEAFF
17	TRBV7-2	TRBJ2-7	CASSSPWGGRGSYEQYF
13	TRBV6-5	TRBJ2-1	CASSYSMYNEQFF
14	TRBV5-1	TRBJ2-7	CASRRLASEAEQYF
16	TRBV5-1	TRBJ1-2	CASSPTAGQAGYGYTF
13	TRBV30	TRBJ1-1	CAWVTGTGGEAFF
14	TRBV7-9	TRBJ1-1	CASSGTGGITEAFF